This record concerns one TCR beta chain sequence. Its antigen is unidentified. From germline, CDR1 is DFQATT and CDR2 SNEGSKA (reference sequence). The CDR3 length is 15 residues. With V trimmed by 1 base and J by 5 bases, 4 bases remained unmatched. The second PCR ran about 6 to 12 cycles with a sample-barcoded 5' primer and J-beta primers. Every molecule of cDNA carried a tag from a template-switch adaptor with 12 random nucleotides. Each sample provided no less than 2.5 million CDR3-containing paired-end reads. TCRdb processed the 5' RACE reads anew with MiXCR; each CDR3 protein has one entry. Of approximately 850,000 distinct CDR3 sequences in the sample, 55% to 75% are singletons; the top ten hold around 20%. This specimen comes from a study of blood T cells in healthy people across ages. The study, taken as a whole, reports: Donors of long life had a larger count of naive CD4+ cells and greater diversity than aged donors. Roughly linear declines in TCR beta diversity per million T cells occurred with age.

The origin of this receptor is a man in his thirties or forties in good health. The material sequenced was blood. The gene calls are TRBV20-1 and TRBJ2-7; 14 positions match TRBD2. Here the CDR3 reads CSARGLAGGLDEQYF. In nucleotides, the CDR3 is TGCAGTGCTAGAGGACTAGCGGGGGGGCTCGACGAGCAGTACTTC.